A single TCR beta chain is shown here with its context. The sample originates from a study of blood T cell repertoires in COVID-19. For the study at large: Samples representing acute and convalescent COVID-19 were sourced from the United States, Italy and Spain. Sources were T cells, B-cell-depleted T cells, or PBMCs; the material itself was cDNA or gDNA.

Germline loops: CDR1 SGHNT, CDR2 YYREEE (reference sequence). The CDR3 loop spans 14 amino acids. V lost 4 bases to trimming and J lost 8 bases, with 13 bases between them. In the authors' workflow: Amplification of reference gene primers was used by the study to estimate nucleated cell counts. Only in-frame clones appear in the TCRdb table, and some are missing; sequencing was by immunoSEQ multiplex PCR. V and J calls and clone size come straight from that table; D and trimming were deduced from the DNA. The sample has over 60,000 clones; around four fifths are singletons. Material: peripheral blood. This receptor was taken from a human donor in a cohort sampled during active COVID-19. The chain combines TRBV5-4 with TRBJ1-6; D is possibly TRBD1 (6 bases). The CDR3 DNA follows: TGTGCCAGCAGCCAACAGGGAATCCATTCACCCCTCCACTTT. It encodes CASSQQGIHSPLHF.